This T cell receptor beta chain was sequenced in a study of T cell responses to AZD1222 COVID-19 vaccine (dated by TCRdb to 2020 to 2023). Turning to the overall study: A total of just over 230 trial participants underwent TCR sequencing, of whom about 210 had received two doses of AZD1222 and about 25 had received two doses of the MenACWY control vaccine. Trial participants were enrolled into age subgroups of 18-55, 56-69 and 70-plus years, which contained approximately 150, 28 and 58 TCR-sequenced participants, respectively.

Turning to this clone: Its antigen is unknown. No base quality information exists; no much larger clone differs at one position.

The time point label for this specimen denotes: about 28 days (+/-7) after the second vaccine dose. Because spike-specific TCR depth and breadth did not differ between the two schedules, AZD1222 recipients who got a second dose at roughly 4 weeks were pooled with those who got a second dose at roughly 12 weeks. The vaccinee samples were drawn from two UK trials, COV001 and COV002, one of which was a single-blind randomized controlled phase 2/3 trial testing AZD1222 (ChAdOx1 nCoV-19) in healthy adults. For TCRbeta chain sequencing, PBMC samples from trial participants were taken at day 0 and at day 28 after the second dose. The CDR3 holds 15 amino acids from the cysteine to the phenylalanine. Of the read, only the CDR3 DNA is kept; its 45 bases are in frame from base 1. V was cut back by 10 bases and J by 0 bases, leaving a gap of 13 bases between them. The germline V gene (reference sequence) supplies CDR1 SEHNR and CDR2 FQNEAQ.

Broader findings and caveats from the paper: A significant rise in spike-specific TCR breadth and depth was observed after two AZD1222 doses relative to day 0 and relative to MenACWY recipients. Because no day 14 peak-response samples were available, the repertoires could be characterized only after the peak T cell response. CD4 TCRs associated with the vaccine covered the entire spike protein, and the dominant responses were in regions 160-218 and 743-854. Most participants were white British and females outnumbered males, and the authors suggested that clonal diversity may have been underestimated. Only 5 to 7 AZD1222 recipients were SARS-CoV-2 seropositive at baseline, limiting conclusions about previously exposed vaccinees. Nearly half of unique spike-specific TCRs reportedly recognized epitopes outside regions mutated in the B.1.351 and B.1.1.7 variants. In the small 56-69-year group, the increase in depth fell short of significance, most likely because of low power.

The CDR3 regions of human TCRbeta chains were subjected to immunosequencing. Turning to the authors' computational methods: Repertoire TCRs were checked for matches against a reference library of SARS-CoV-2-specific TCRs that had been generated using the MIRA antigen-specificity platform. Breadth was defined as the fraction of unique TCRs that were SARS-CoV-2-associated, and depth was defined as the fraction of total T cells that were SARS-CoV-2-associated. Using the MIRA data, each spike-specific TCR was mapped to the spike region that the TCR reacts to and placed in a CD4 or CD8 class. Log10-transformed breadth and depth values were compared by one-way ANOVA with Sidak's multiple comparisons tests. The source is immuneACCESS, and TCRdb retained only in-frame sequences with V and J called. Part of the clones is not carried over; for the studies checked, unresolved V genes explain less than half of this, and the remainder is unexplained. The V and J calls and clone size were taken over from that table, and D and trimming were inferred from the DNA. The sample table shows about 180,000 clones, and about 90% are seen once. Together, the top ten hold 1.5% to 2% of the sample.

This receptor chain uses TRBV7-9 and TRBJ2-6; the D gene is perhaps TRBD1 or TRBD2, each of them matching over 5 bases. Sequencing was performed on peripheral blood, taken 28 days after the second AZD1222 dose. This sequence was found in an adult who received the AZD1222 COVID-19 vaccine. The nucleotide sequence is given as TGTGCCAAGGGACGAGGGAGCTCTGGGGCCAACGTCCTGACTTTC. Translated, this gives CAKGRGSSGANVLTF.